The subject of this entry is one T cell receptor beta chain. Antigen unknown. Sequencing templates came from extracted RNA that was reverse transcribed into cDNA. Profiling relied on immunoSEQ multiplex PCR, and the TCRdb table lists in-frame clones only, not all of them. The table records 200,000 to 250,000 clones, over 60% of them present only once. The sample is drawn from a study of CD8+ T cells in alopecia areata. On the study more broadly: The duration of tofacitinib was 6 to 18 months, with 6 months off drug afterward. Study results and caveats: Tofacitinib did not eliminate many expanded lesional clones from scalp or blood. Patients shared TCRs less clearly than mice did, possibly owing to HLA. Scalp clonality and expanded CD8+ clones among the top 100 showed significant decreases with tofacitinib.

The treatment: oral pan-JAK inhibitor, 5-10 mg twice daily. With V trimmed by 5 bases and J by 2 bases, 6 bases remained unmatched. CDR3 length: 15 residues. Germline CDR1 MNHEY, CDR2 SVGAGI. Sample: CD4+ T cells sorted from blood, taken at week 4, from a patient treated with tofacitinib. The clonotype comes from a human donor with alopecia areata. The chain has TRBV6-5 and TRBJ2-1, with 7 bases aligning to TRBD2. In nucleotides, the CDR3 is TGTGCCAGCAGTCTCTCTAGCGGTCCCTACAATGAGCAGTTCTTC. This encodes CASSLSSGPYNEQFF.